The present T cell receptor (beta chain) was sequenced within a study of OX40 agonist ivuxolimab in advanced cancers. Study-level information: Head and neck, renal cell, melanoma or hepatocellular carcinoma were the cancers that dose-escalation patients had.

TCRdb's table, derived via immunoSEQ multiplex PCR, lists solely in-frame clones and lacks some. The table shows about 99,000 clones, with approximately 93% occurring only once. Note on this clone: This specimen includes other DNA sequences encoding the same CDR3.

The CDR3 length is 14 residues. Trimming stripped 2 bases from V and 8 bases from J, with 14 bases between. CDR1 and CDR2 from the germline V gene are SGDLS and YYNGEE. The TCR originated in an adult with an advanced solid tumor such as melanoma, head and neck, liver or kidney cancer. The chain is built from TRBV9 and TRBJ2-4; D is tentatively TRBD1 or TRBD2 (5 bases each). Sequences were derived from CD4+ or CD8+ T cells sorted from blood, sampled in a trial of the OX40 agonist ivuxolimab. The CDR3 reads CASSVSSQGDIQYF. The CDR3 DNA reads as TGTGCCAGCAGCGTTTCGAGTCAGGGAGACATTCAGTACTTC.